Below, 26 T cell receptor beta chains from the same sample are listed, as sequenced in a study of Tregs in tolerant kidney transplant recipients (dated by TCRdb to the late 2010s). Sample time point, as interpreted from the label and publication: 6 months after combined kidney and bone marrow transplant. The transplants used related donors with nonmyeloablative bone marrow transplantation, and mixed chimerism in the human trials was transient. Library prep was done by the immunoSEQ multiplex PCR assay. This immuneACCESS table, as held by TCRdb, lists in-frame sequences with V and J called but not all clones. Of the missing ones, under half trace to an unresolved V gene in checked studies; the others have no known cause. This sample's listing comprises about 23,000 clones. The biggest ten clones account for around 4% of the sample. This specimen was CD4+ T cells from blood (PBMCs), taken 6 months after the transplant. These receptors all come from a human patient who received a combined kidney and bone marrow transplant. After a transplant, the donor of the graft may account for some T cells.

Comments on this clone: Read data end 3 residues before the CDR3 end; the end is taken from the germline J gene. The chain has TRBV20-1 and TRBJ1-6; 12 positions match TRBD1. Per the germline V gene, CDR1 is DFQATT and CDR2 is SNEGSKA (reference sequence). The CDR3 length is 16 residues. The J segment lost 6 bases and the V segment lost 0 bases, leaving 3 bases of the junction unmatched. The covered CDR3 bases are TGCAGTGCTAGAGATTGGGACAGGGGGCTTAATTCACCC. Its translation is CSARDWDRGLNSP. The CDR3 in its entirety is CSARDWDRGLNSPLHF.

As concerns this clone: The read halts 3 residues ahead of the CDR3 end, with the missing end drawn from the germline J gene. V and J are TRBV7-6 and TRBJ2-1; 10 bases agree with TRBD2. V was clipped by 2 bases and J by 8 bases; unmatched bases: 12. Germline V lookup: CDR1 SGHVS, CDR2 FNYEAQ. CDR3 length: 17 residues. The sequenced CDR3 bases are TGTGCCAGCAGCTTAAGCGTGAGCGGGAGGGCCAGCGATGAG. It codes for CASSLSVSGRASDE. The CDR3 in its entirety is CASSLSVSGRASDEQFF.

A note on this clone: Coverage ceases 3 residues before the CDR3 finishes, and the germline J gene fills in the end. V is TRBV20-1 and J is TRBJ1-1, with no clear D. The CDR3 spans 12 residues. Trimming shortened V by 6 bases and J by 1 base, and 9 bases separated the two germline ends. Germline-derived CDR1 and CDR2 are DFQATT and SNEGSKA (reference sequence). The part of the CDR3 DNA that was read is TGCAGTGCCGCCCGACAGAACACTGAA. Residues: CSAARQNTE. The entire CDR3 protein is CSAARQNTEAFF.

Concerning this clone itself: The sequenced fragment ends 3 residues before the CDR3 boundary, so the rest is inferred from the germline J gene. The chain employs TRBV7-8 and TRBJ2-2; no definite D call. There are 12 residues in the CDR3. CDR1 and CDR2 from the germline V gene are SGHVS and FQNEAQ. The sequenced CDR3 bases are TGTGCCAGCAGCTCCCCTCGGGTTAAG. It specifies CASSSPRVK. The full CDR3 reads CASSSPRVKLFF.

Details on this clone: The read comes to an end 3 residues before the CDR3 does, leaving the germline J gene to fill in the end. V usage is TRBV7-9 and J usage is TRBJ1-6; 8 bases are a match to TRBD1. This CDR3 spans 14 amino acids. Unmatched junction bases numbered 5, after V lost 3 bases and J lost 10 bases. Germline CDR1 is SEHNR and CDR2 is FQNEAQ (reference sequence). The DNA read from the CDR3 is TGTGCCAGCAGCTTTTCAGGACAGGGCTCACCC. As protein: CASSFSGQGSP. Given in full, the CDR3 is CASSFSGQGSPLHF.

As for this clone: The CDR3 goes on 3 residues after the read ends, and that part is filled in from the germline J gene. V gene TRBV5-4 combines with J gene TRBJ1-4; tentatively, D is TRBD1 (5 bases). The CDR3 runs to 14 residues. The germline V and J ends were trimmed by 1 base and 8 bases, with 12 bases remaining between them. The germline V gene has CDR1 SGHNT and CDR2 YYREEE (reference sequence). The CDR3 sequence is CASSLWGVREKLFF. Partial CDR3 DNA: TGTGCCAGCAGCTTGTGGGGGGTACGAGAAAAA. The full variable domain, in which reference TRBV5-4 and TRBJ1-4 provide the parts outside the CDR3, is ETGVTQSPTHLIKTRGQQVTLRCSSQSGHNTVSWYQQALGQGPQFIFQYYREEENGRGNFPPRFSGLQFPNYSSELNVNALELDDSALYLCASSLWGVREKLFFGSGTQLSVL.

In regard to this clone: The CDR3 extends 3 residues past the end of the read, so its final part is completed from the germline J gene. The rearrangement joins TRBV5-1 to TRBJ2-3; 12 bases align to TRBD2. The germline V gene encodes CDR1 SGHRS and CDR2 YFSETQ. This CDR3 is 16 amino acids long. With 0 bases clipped from V and 3 bases from J, the junction kept 2 bases outside the gene matches. The CDR3 DNA, read in part, is TGCGCCAGCAGCTTGGGTGGACTAGCGGGGACAGATACG. As protein: CASSLGGLAGTDT. The CDR3 in full is CASSLGGLAGTDTQYF.

Incomplete CDR3 DNA: TGCAGTGCTAGAGTTGCAGGGACC. Translation gives CSARVAGT. The entire CDR3 is CSARVAGTQYF. The chain uses TRBV20-1 and TRBJ2-5; D unclear. The sequence runs out 3 residues before the end of the CDR3; the remainder is reconstructed from the germline J gene. This CDR3 comprises 11 residues. With 1 base removed from V and 7 bases from J, the gap between germline ends came to 7 bases. Germline V gene data show CDR1 as DFQATT and CDR2 as SNEGSKA (reference sequence).

Points on this clone: The observed sequence ends 3 residues before the CDR3 terminus, with the missing tail filled in from the germline J gene. This rearrangement joins TRBV19 to TRBJ2-4; D is undetermined. With 1 base removed from V and 7 bases from J, the gap between germline ends came to 8 bases. The CDR3 loop spans 13 amino acids. Germline V CDR1 and CDR2: LNHDA, SQIVND (reference sequence). The sequenced CDR3 bases are TGTGCCAGTAGTATAGGGTTGCGTAACATT. Amino acid sequence: CASSIGLRNI. The whole CDR3 is CASSIGLRNIQYF.

In regard to this clone: Read sequence stops 3 residues before the CDR3 end, and the germline J gene provides the missing end. The V call is TRBV19, the J call TRBJ1-6; 7 positions match TRBD1. Germline loops: CDR1 LNHDA, CDR2 SQIVND (reference sequence). This CDR3 has 15 residues. The J segment lost 10 bases and the V segment lost 0 bases, leaving 6 bases of the junction unmatched. CDR3 amino acids: CASSIDHDRESPLHF. The covered CDR3 bases are TGTGCCAGTAGTATAGATCATGACAGGGAATCACCC.

For this clone: Read coverage stops 3 residues before the CDR3 terminus; the germline J gene supplies the remainder. The chain couples TRBV11-3 to TRBJ1-3, with D unresolved. V dropped 4 bases and J dropped 2 bases, with 12 bases sitting between them. The CDR3 consists of 15 residues. CDR1 SGHNT and CDR2 YENEEA come from the germline V gene. Incomplete CDR3 DNA: TGTGCCAGCAGCTCGCAGGTGAGGGCTGGAAACACC. As protein: CASSSQVRAGNT. The complete CDR3 sequence is CASSSQVRAGNTIYF. The whole variable domain, filled in from reference TRBV11-3 and TRBJ1-3, reads EAGVVQSPRYKIIEKKQPVAFWCNPISGHNTLYWYLQNLGQGPELLIRYENEEAVDDSQLPKDRFSAERLKGVDSTLKIQPAELGDSAVYLCASSSQVRAGNTIYFGEGSWLTVV.

A word on this clone: The CDR3 end lies 3 residues beyond the end of the read and is filled in from the germline J gene. This chain links TRBV19 with TRBJ1-1, with 7 bases that match TRBD1. CDR1 is LNHDA, CDR2 SQIVND, per germline (reference sequence). The CDR3 sequence is 17 residues long. The V segment lost 7 bases and the J segment 1 base; nucleotides outside the gene matches: 15. The sequenced CDR3 bases are TGTGCCAGTACACCTACAGCAGGGACAGCTCCGAACACTGAA. Translated: CASTPTAGTAPNTE. The complete CDR3 reads CASTPTAGTAPNTEAFF. Using reference TRBV19 and TRBJ1-1 for the parts outside the CDR3, the full variable domain is DGGITQSPKYLFRKEGQNVTLSCEQNLNHDAMYWYRQDPGQGLRLIYYSQIVNDFQKGDIAEGYSVSREKKESFPLTVTSAQKNPTAFYLCASTPTAGTAPNTEAFFGQGTRLTVV.

The chain's CDR3 is CASSLGGRVYEQYF. The part of the CDR3 DNA that was read is TGTGCCAGCAGCTTGGGCGGGAGGGTCTACGAG. The chain employs TRBV5-6 and TRBJ2-7; the match to TRBD2 covers 9 bases. The read finishes 3 residues shy of the CDR3 end, and the germline J gene is used to complete it. This CDR3 region has 14 residues. Germline V gives CDR1 SGHDT, CDR2 YYEEEE. J lost 3 bases, V lost 0 bases, and 1 base had no gene match.

A word on this clone: The CDR3 end lies 3 residues beyond the end of the read and is filled in from the germline J gene. The chain carries TRBV6-2 or TRBV6-3 and TRBJ2-3, with TRBD2 as a possible D gene (6 bases). From germline, CDR1 is MNHEY and CDR2 SVGEGT. The CDR3 is 16 residues long. V lost 2 bases and J 2 bases, leaving 14 bases between the germline ends. The DNA read from the CDR3 is TGTGCCAGCAGTTACCTCGGAGGGGAGGCCACAGATACG. It codes for CASSYLGGEATDT. The full CDR3 is CASSYLGGEATDTQYF.

CDR3 amino acids: CASSLGGHAQPQHF. CDR3 DNA (partial): TGTGCCAGCAGCTTAGGGGGGCATGCTCAGCCC. The rearrangement joins TRBV7-2 to TRBJ1-5; the D gene is possibly TRBD1 (6 bases). The DNA ends 3 residues before the CDR3 does, and the rest of the CDR3 is filled in from the germline J gene. CDR1 and CDR2 (germline): SGHTA, FQGNSA. The CDR3 is 14 residues long. V was clipped by 1 base and J by 6 bases, with 10 bases between them.

With regard to this clone: From the germline J gene comes the end of the CDR3, since the read stops 3 residues before it. This chain uses TRBV29-1 with TRBJ1-5; TRBD1 matches 7 bases. Germline assignment: CDR1 SQVTM and CDR2 ANQGSEA. Trimming cost V 6 bases and J 6 bases; bases outside gene matches: 8. The CDR3 sequence is 13 residues long. CDR3 DNA (partial): TGCAGCGTCCGACAGGGAGTGGGTCAGCCC. Protein: CSVRQGVGQP. The whole CDR3 reads CSVRQGVGQPQHF.

About this clone: Sequencing ends 3 residues short of the CDR3 end; the germline J gene provides the rest. V usage is TRBV2 and J usage is TRBJ1-2, with D tentatively TRBD1 (6 bases). The V gene lost 10 bases and the J gene lost 4 bases, with 16 bases spanning the gap. This CDR3 has 13 residues. From germline, CDR1 is SNHLY and CDR2 FYNNEI. CDR3 protein: CANDFQGTYGYTF. CDR3 DNA, as far as it was read: TGTGCCAACGACTTTCAGGGGACCTATGGC.

Turning to this clone: The read gets to within 3 residues of the CDR3 end, and the germline J gene fills in the rest. The gene calls are TRBV18 and TRBJ1-1; 7 bases are a match to TRBD1. Per the germline V gene, CDR1 is KGHSH and CDR2 is LQKENI. The V segment lost 7 bases and the J segment 6 bases; nucleotides outside the gene matches: 11. The CDR3 extends over 14 amino acids. The CDR3 region is CASFTGVPGAEAFF. The CDR3 bases that were read are TGTGCCAGCTTTACAGGGGTTCCTGGCGCTGAA.

Worth noting for this clone: The read ends 3 residues early relative to the CDR3; the germline J gene fills the gap. The gene calls are TRBV6-2 or TRBV6-3 and TRBJ1-1; D may be TRBD1 (5 bases). Germline V gene data show CDR1 as MNHEY and CDR2 as SVGEGT. Trimming shortened V by 3 bases and J by 4 bases, and 9 bases separated the two germline ends. This CDR3 has 13 amino acids. CDR3 DNA (partial): TGTGCCAGCAGTTATTTGAGGGGCACTGAA. Protein product: CASSYLRGTE. The whole CDR3 protein reads CASSYLRGTEAFF.

Notes on this clone: The sequenced fragment ends 3 residues before the CDR3 boundary, so the rest is inferred from the germline J gene. The J gene is TRBJ1-2, the V gene TRBV5-6; no firm D call. With 0 bases removed from V and 1 base from J, the gap between germline ends came to 4 bases. The CDR3 sequence is 13 residues long. Looked up from germline, CDR1 is SGHDT and CDR2 is YYEEEE. CDR3 region: CASSLEYNYGYTF. The CDR3 DNA, read in part, is TGTGCCAGCAGCTTGGAATATAACTATGGC.

Concerning this clone itself: From the germline J gene comes the end of the CDR3, since the read stops 3 residues before it. The V call is TRBV7-9, the J call TRBJ2-7; D is uncertain. The CDR3 loop spans 13 amino acids. Per germline, CDR1 SEHNR and CDR2 FQNEAQ (reference sequence). The V end was cut by 3 bases, the J end by 5 bases, with 11 bases between. Incomplete CDR3 DNA: TGTGCCAGCAGCTTTTTCGTTTTAGACGAG. This encodes CASSFFVLDE. The whole CDR3 sequence reads CASSFFVLDEQYF.

Points on this clone: The read is 3 residues too short to cover the CDR3 end, so that end is filled in from the germline J gene. The rearrangement joins TRBV20-1 to TRBJ1-4; D is unresolved. CDR3 length: 14 amino acids. Germline V gene sequence: CDR1 DFQATT, CDR2 SNEGSKA (reference sequence). With 0 bases removed from V and 6 bases from J, the gap between germline ends came to 11 bases. CDR3 region: CSAREAGSHEKLFF. The sequenced CDR3 bases are TGCAGTGCTAGAGAGGCCGGGTCCCATGAAAAA.

As for this clone: With the read ending 3 residues before the CDR3 end, the germline J gene is used to fill in that end. This sequence joins TRBV7-2 and TRBJ1-4, with 9 bases lining up with TRBD1. The CDR3 spans 15 residues. V trimming: 5 bases; J trimming: 8 bases; junction bases outside the gene matches: 9. CDR1 and CDR2 from the germline V gene are SGHTA and FQGNSA. The sequenced CDR3 bases are TGTGCCAGCAGCCCCCGGACAGGGGAGTACGAAAAA. As protein: CASSPRTGEYEK. The full CDR3 is CASSPRTGEYEKLFF.

About this clone itself: The read stops 3 residues short of the end of the CDR3; the missing end is completed from the germline J gene. J is TRBJ1-4 and V is TRBV4-1; D unclear. Trimming removed 3 bases from V and 2 bases from J, with 13 bases in between. The CDR3 sequence is 16 residues long. Germline V gene lookup returns CDR1 MGHRA and CDR2 YSYEKL. The CDR3 sequence: CASSHPEAGTNEKLFF. The sequenced CDR3 bases are TGCGCCAGCAGCCATCCCGAAGCGGGGACTAATGAAAAA.

With respect to this clone: The read gets to within 3 residues of the CDR3 end, and the germline J gene fills in the rest. The chain carries TRBV20-1 and TRBJ2-1; D is possibly TRBD1 (5 bases). V lost 0 bases to trimming and J lost 3 bases, with 18 bases between them. The V gene's germline CDR1 is DFQATT and CDR2 SNEGSKA (reference sequence). This CDR3 spans 17 amino acids. The chain's CDR3 is CSAREGLRPRGYNEQFF. The CDR3 DNA, read in part, is TGCAGTGCTAGAGAGGGTCTTCGCCCAAGGGGCTACAATGAG.

A remark on this clone: The read stops 3 residues short of the end of the CDR3; the missing end is completed from the germline J gene. The chain is built from TRBV19 and TRBJ1-5; possibly TRBD1 for D (5 bases). Trimming removed 9 bases from V and 2 bases from J, with 8 bases in between. Germline lookup yields CDR1 LNHDA and CDR2 SQIVND (reference sequence). The CDR3 runs 12 residues. Here the CDR3 reads CASREGNQPQHF. The part of the CDR3 DNA that was read is TGTGCCAGCAGGGAAGGCAATCAGCCC.